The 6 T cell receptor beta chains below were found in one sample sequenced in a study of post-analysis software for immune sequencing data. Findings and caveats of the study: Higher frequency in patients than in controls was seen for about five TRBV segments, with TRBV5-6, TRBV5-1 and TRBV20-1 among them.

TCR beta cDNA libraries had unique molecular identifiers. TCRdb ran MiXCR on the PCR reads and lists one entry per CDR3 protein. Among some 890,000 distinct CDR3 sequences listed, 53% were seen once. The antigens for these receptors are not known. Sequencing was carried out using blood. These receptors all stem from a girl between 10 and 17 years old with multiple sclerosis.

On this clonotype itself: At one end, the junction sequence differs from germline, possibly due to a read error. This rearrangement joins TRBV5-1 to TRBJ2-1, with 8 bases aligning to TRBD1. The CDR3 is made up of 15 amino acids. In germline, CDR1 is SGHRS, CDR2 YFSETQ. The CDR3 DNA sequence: TGCGCCAGCAGTTTGGTCAGTGACAGGGGACATGAGCAGTTCTTC. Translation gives CASSLVSDRGHEQFF.

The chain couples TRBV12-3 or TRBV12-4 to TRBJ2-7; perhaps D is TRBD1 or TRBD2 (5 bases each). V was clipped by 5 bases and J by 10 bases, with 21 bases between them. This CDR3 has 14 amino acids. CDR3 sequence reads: CASSTKRDGETQYF. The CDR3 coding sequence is TGTGCCAGCAGTACCAAACGGGACGGAGAGACTCAGTACTTC.

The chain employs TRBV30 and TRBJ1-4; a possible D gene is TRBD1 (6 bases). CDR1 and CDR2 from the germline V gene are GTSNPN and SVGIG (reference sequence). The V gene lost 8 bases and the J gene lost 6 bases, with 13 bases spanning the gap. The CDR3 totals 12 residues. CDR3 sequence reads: CAGGQGHEKLFF. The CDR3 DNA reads TGTGCCGGGGGACAAGGACATGAAAAACTGTTTTTT.

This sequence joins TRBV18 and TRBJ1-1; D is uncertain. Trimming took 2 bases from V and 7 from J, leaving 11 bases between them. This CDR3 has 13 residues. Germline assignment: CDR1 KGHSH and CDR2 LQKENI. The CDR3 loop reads CASSPMIESEAFF. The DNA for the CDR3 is TGTGCCAGCTCACCAATGATCGAGAGTGAAGCTTTCTTT.

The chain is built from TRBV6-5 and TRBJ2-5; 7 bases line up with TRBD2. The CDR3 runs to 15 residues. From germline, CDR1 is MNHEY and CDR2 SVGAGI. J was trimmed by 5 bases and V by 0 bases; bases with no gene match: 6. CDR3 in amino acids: CASSYSRTRSETQYF. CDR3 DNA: TGTGCCAGCAGTTACTCGCGGACTAGATCGGAGACCCAGTACTTC.

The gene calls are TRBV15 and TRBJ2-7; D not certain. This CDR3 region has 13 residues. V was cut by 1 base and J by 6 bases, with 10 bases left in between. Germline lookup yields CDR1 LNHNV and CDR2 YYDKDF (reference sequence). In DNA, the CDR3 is TGTGCCACCAGCAGAGTGTTAGGTTCCGAGCAGTACTTC. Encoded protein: CATSRVLGSEQYF.